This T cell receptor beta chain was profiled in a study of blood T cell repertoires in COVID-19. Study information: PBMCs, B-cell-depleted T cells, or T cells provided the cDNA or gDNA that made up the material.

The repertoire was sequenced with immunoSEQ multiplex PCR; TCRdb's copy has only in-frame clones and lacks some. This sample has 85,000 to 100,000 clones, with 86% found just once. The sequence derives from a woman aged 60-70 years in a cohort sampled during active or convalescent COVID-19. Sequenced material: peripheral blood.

The CDR3 loop is CASSLMQGASVEAFF. CDR3 coding DNA: TGTGCCAGCAGTTTAATGCAGGGGGCGAGTGTTGAAGCTTTCTTT. This chain connects TRBV28 to TRBJ1-1; 8 bases align to TRBD1. Germline CDR1 and CDR2: MDHEN and SYDVKM. CDR3 length equals 15 residues. The V segment lost 2 bases and the J segment 7 bases; nucleotides outside the gene matches: 9. The entire variable domain, with the rest obtained from reference TRBV28 and TRBJ1-1, is as follows: DVKVTQSSRYLVKRTGEKVFLECVQDMDHENMFWYRQDPGLGLRLIYFSYDVKMKEKGDIPEGYSVSREKKERFSLILESASTNQTSMYLCASSLMQGASVEAFFGQGTRLTVV.